The 18 T cell receptor beta chains reported below all come from one sample, sequenced in a study of cytomegalovirus exposure and HLA in healthy donors (dated by TCRdb to the late 2010s). Library method: the immunoSEQ multiplex PCR assay. The multiplex PCR relied on a mix of 60 forward primers for TCR Vbeta segments and 13 reverse primers for TCR Jbeta segments. TCRdb limited this immuneACCESS table to in-frame rearrangements with V and J called. A share of clones is missing; checked studies link under half to unresolved V genes, and the rest is unexplained. In all, the sample holds about 160,000 clones, and 82% of those were seen once. The ten largest clones represent roughly 1.6% of the sample. Material: PBMCs. Receptor source: a girl aged 10 to 17 in good health and CMV-seropositive.

This chain joins TRBV7-9 and TRBJ1-2, with no clear D. CDR3 length: 15 amino acids. Germline CDR1 is SEHNR and CDR2 is FQNEAQ (reference sequence). Trimming pared 5 bases from V and 4 bases from J, leaving 17 bases between. CDR3 residues: CASSGKQAHLYGYTF. CDR3 DNA: TGTGCCAGCAGCGGAAAGCAGGCGCACCTCTATGGCTACACCTTC.

The rearrangement uses TRBV7-8 and TRBJ1-3; possibly TRBD1 for D (5 bases). The CDR3 has 12 amino acids. The germline V and J ends were trimmed by 6 bases and 11 bases, with 14 bases remaining between them. Germline V gene lookup returns CDR1 SGHVS and CDR2 FQNEAQ. CDR3 protein: CASRGEEWAIYF. DNA of the CDR3: TGTGCCAGCAGGGGGGAGGAATGGGCCATATATTTT.

This rearrangement joins TRBV7-2 to TRBJ2-2; D gene ambiguous. Trimming shortened V by 2 bases and J by 1 base, and 8 bases separated the two germline ends. Germline CDR1 reads SGHTA; CDR2 reads FQGNSA. The CDR3 runs to 15 residues. The CDR3 DNA sequence: TGTGCCAGCAGCTTAATCAGGCTGAACACCGGGGAGCTGTTTTTT. Translation gives CASSLIRLNTGELFF.

This rearrangement joins TRBV28 to TRBJ2-7, with TRBD1 identical over 8 bases. CDR1 and CDR2 from the germline V gene are MDHEN and SYDVKM. CDR3 size: 15 residues. The V gene end was trimmed by 5 bases and the J gene end by 0 bases; junction bases not matched to a gene: 6. CDR3 nucleotides: TGTGCCAGCAGTCCATGGACAGGGACCTCCTACGAGCAGTACTTC. It yields the protein CASSPWTGTSYEQYF.

The CDR3 bases are TGTGCCAGCAGTGCTTACGGGACTAGCGGGAGTTGGGGGGAGACCCAGTACTTC. Protein: CASSAYGTSGSWGETQYF. This chain joins TRBV6-1 and TRBJ2-5, with 14 bases fitting TRBD2. This CDR3 has 18 amino acids. Germline V gene lookup returns CDR1 MNHNS and CDR2 SASEGT. Unmatched junction bases numbered 12, after V lost 4 bases and J lost 5 bases.

This clone was seen a single time. The V gene is TRBV6-5, the J gene TRBJ1-1, with a weak D call TRBD1 (6 bases). V lost 2 bases and J 0 bases, leaving 10 bases between the germline ends. In germline, CDR1 is MNHEY, CDR2 SVGAGI. This CDR3 spans 15 amino acids. The CDR3, as DNA: TGTGCCAGCAGTTACGCCGGGACACTGAACACTGAAGCTTTCTTT. Its protein is CASSYAGTLNTEAFF.

This clone was found once. The chain carries TRBV29-1 and TRBJ2-3; 7 positions agree with TRBD1. CDR3 size: 14 residues. Trimming took 6 bases from V and 0 from J; bases not matched to a gene: 6. The germline V gene encodes CDR1 SQVTM and CDR2 ANQGSEA. CDR3 coding DNA: TGCAGCGTAGCGACAGGGACGAGCACAGATACGCAGTATTTT. As protein: CSVATGTSTDTQYF.

This clone was found once. The J gene is TRBJ2-1, the V gene TRBV19; possible D gene TRBD1, 6 bases. The ends were cut back, 1 base at V and 1 base at J, with 11 bases in the middle. Germline V CDR1 and CDR2: LNHDA, SQIVND (reference sequence). This CDR3 spans 16 amino acids. The CDR3 DNA follows: TGTGCCAGTAGTATAGGCCCAGGGGAATCCTACAATGAGCAGTTCTTC. Encoded protein: CASSIGPGESYNEQFF. Variable domain in full (rest from reference TRBV19 and TRBJ2-1): DGGITQSPKYLFRKEGQNVTLSCEQNLNHDAMYWYRQDPGQGLRLIYYSQIVNDFQKGDIAEGYSVSREKKESFPLTVTSAQKNPTAFYLCASSIGPGESYNEQFFGPGTRLTVL.

The CDR3 sequence is CASILPGGAGANVLTF. CDR3 DNA: TGTGCCAGCATACTCCCAGGGGGCGCTGGGGCCAACGTCCTGACTTTC. The chain links TRBV2 to TRBJ2-6, with 8 bases identical to TRBD1. CDR1 is SNHLY and CDR2 is FYNNEI in the germline V gene. Losses at the gene ends were 7 bases for V and 2 bases for J; bases not matched to a gene: 7. This CDR3 comprises 16 residues.

This clone was observed a single time. This sequence joins TRBV18 and TRBJ2-1; D is ambiguous. CDR3 length: 15 residues. V lost 4 bases and J 1 base, leaving 11 bases between the germline ends. CDR1 is KGHSH, CDR2 LQKENI, per germline. The CDR3 DNA follows: TGTGCCAGCTCACTATTCCCCGGGTCCTACAATGAGCAGTTCTTC. Its translation: CASSLFPGSYNEQFF.

The sample holds a few counts of this clone. This rearrangement joins TRBV10-3 to TRBJ1-2; D perhaps matches TRBD1 (5 bases). V gave up 5 bases and J gave up 6 bases, with 19 bases separating them. The CDR3 length is 15 residues. Germline V gene sequence: CDR1 ENHRY, CDR2 SYGVKD. The CDR3 DNA is TGTGCCATCAGTCCGGGGGGAGGCGAGTTTGATGGCTACACCTTC. It specifies CAISPGGGEFDGYTF.

The chain uses TRBV15 and TRBJ1-3; no firm D call. The CDR3 has 12 residues. V lost 5 bases and J 6 bases, leaving 8 bases between the germline ends. Per germline, CDR1 LNHNV and CDR2 YYDKDF (reference sequence). The CDR3 protein is CATSGGQNTIYF. As DNA, the CDR3 is TGTGCCACCAGCGGCGGGCAAAACACCATATATTTT. The full variable domain, its missing parts supplied by reference TRBV15 and TRBJ1-3, is DAMVIQNPRYQVTQFGKPVTLSCSQTLNHNVMYWYQQKSSQAPKLLFHYYDKDFNNEADTPDNFQSRRPNTSFCFLDIRSPGLGDTAMYLCATSGGQNTIYFGEGSWLTVV.

V gene TRBV9 combines with J gene TRBJ2-5, with 7 bases fitting TRBD2. J was trimmed by 5 bases and V by 0 bases; bases with no gene match: 4. The CDR3 loop spans 14 amino acids. The V gene's germline CDR1 is SGDLS and CDR2 YYNGEE. The CDR3 sequence: CASSVGTSFETQYF. DNA for the CDR3: TGTGCCAGCAGCGTAGGGACTAGTTTTGAGACCCAGTACTTC.

The chain recombines TRBV5-4 with TRBJ2-7, with 8 bases identical to TRBD1. V lost 9 bases and J lost 5; bases outside the gene matches: 7. Per the germline V gene, CDR1 is SGHNT and CDR2 is YYREEE (reference sequence). The CDR3 consists of 12 residues. The CDR3 is CAIRGLGDEQYF. The CDR3 DNA reads TGTGCCATCAGGGGGCTTGGAGACGAGCAGTACTTC.

The V call is TRBV19, the J call TRBJ2-7; D is perhaps TRBD2 (6 bases). CDR1 and CDR2 from the germline V gene are LNHDA and SQIVND (reference sequence). The CDR3 spans 16 residues. V lost 3 bases to trimming and J lost 3 bases, with 18 bases between them. The CDR3 loop reads CASSMGGRTTLYEQYF. The DNA for the CDR3 is TGTGCCAGTAGTATGGGTGGGAGGACCACCCTCTACGAGCAGTACTTC.

The chain couples TRBV7-9 to TRBJ2-1; D perhaps matches TRBD1 (6 bases). The germline V gene has CDR1 SEHNR and CDR2 FQNEAQ (reference sequence). The V gene lost 5 bases and the J gene lost 0 bases, with 14 bases spanning the gap. The CDR3 loop spans 16 amino acids. CDR3 protein: CASSPQGPDSYNEQFF. The DNA of the CDR3 is TGTGCCAGCAGCCCTCAGGGGCCAGACTCCTACAATGAGCAGTTCTTC. Drawing the rest from reference TRBV7-9 and TRBJ2-1, the complete variable domain is DTGVSQNPRHKITKRGQNVTFRCDPISEHNRLYWYRQTLGQGPEFLTYFQNEAQLEKSRLLSDRFSAERPKGSFSTLEIQRTEQGDSAMYLCASSPQGPDSYNEQFFGPGTRLTVL.

This sequence joins TRBV7-3 and TRBJ1-2, with D maybe TRBD1 (6 bases). V lost 3 bases to trimming and J lost 12 bases, with 17 bases between them. Germline CDR1 reads SGHTA; CDR2 reads FQGTGA. The length of the CDR3 is 13 residues. CDR3 loop: CASSFRARGPHTF. The CDR3 region has the DNA TGTGCCAGCAGCTTTAGAGCCAGGGGTCCACACACCTTC. The full variable domain, completed using reference TRBV7-3 and TRBJ1-2, is GAGVSQTPSNKVTEKGKYVELRCDPISGHTALYWYRQSLGQGPEFLIYFQGTGAADDSGLPNDRFFAVRPEGSVSTLKIQRTERGDSAVYLCASSFRARGPHTFGSGTRLTVV.

This clone showed up just once. The chain uses TRBV19 and TRBJ1-5, with 10 bases that match TRBD1. Germline CDR1 reads LNHDA; CDR2 reads SQIVND (reference sequence). The trim removed 5 bases at V and 3 bases at J, leaving 13 bases unmatched. The CDR3 extends over 18 amino acids. The CDR3 sequence is CASSFRQGAFSVNQPQHF. The CDR3 DNA sequence: TGTGCCAGTAGTTTTAGACAGGGGGCGTTTTCGGTCAATCAGCCCCAGCATTTT.